The following is a T cell receptor beta chain sequence with its context. This clone's antigen is unknown. One base away there is no much larger clone; base qualities are not given. The sample belongs to a study of blood T cell repertoires in COVID-19 (dated by TCRdb to the early 2020s). Describing the broader study: Samples from collaborators originated in the United States, Italy and Spain and spanned both the acute and convalescent phases of COVID-19. The material from the prospective study consisted of cDNA or gDNA derived from T cells, B-cell-depleted T cells, or PBMCs. Subjects who had been exposed to COVID-19, were actively infected with it, or had recovered from it provided the deeply sampled blood TCRbeta repertoires that made up the dataset. The repertoires were released in a freely available public database meant as a resource for research on the immune response to SARS-CoV-2. Samples were obtained from the ongoing ImmuneRACE study (first 160 participants) and from about 1,300 subjects provided by 6 global collaborators. A de-identified subject ID, COVID-19 status, age in years and sex were almost always included in the sample metadata. Where available, HLA class I and class II types were taken from metadata supplied by the sample provider and were not determined by assay-based typing. Here is what the overall study found, with its caveats: The quantity of clinical and demographic metadata differed by source and by participant and was supplied without curation.

Collaborating institutions collected whole blood in K2EDTA tubes following their own protocols. For TCRbeta analysis, collaborators shipped samples in one of three forms: frozen whole blood, isolated PBMCs, or DNA extracted from either of those sample types. V lost 5 bases and J lost 3 bases; the stretch between them is 20 bases long. Reading from cysteine to phenylalanine, the CDR3 counts 16 amino acids. This entry keeps only the CDR3 DNA: 48 bases, framed from base 1. According to the germline V gene, CDR1 reads SGDLS and CDR2 reads YYNGEE. TCRbeta CDR3 regions were amplified from genomic DNA by means of the immunoSEQ Assay, a bias-controlled multiplex PCR. The original pipeline was this. The number of nucleated cells in each sample was estimated from the amplification of reference gene primers within the assay. To quantify the absolute abundance of each unique TCRbeta CDR3 rearrangement, sequence reads were collapsed and filtered. For each sample, productive Simpson clonality was calculated as the square root of Simpson's diversity index over productive rearrangements. TCRdb stores this immuneACCESS table with in-frame sequences only. Part of the clones is absent; in the studies checked, under half of the shortfall reflects unresolved V genes, and no reason is known for the rest. For V, J and clone size, that table is used; D and trimming come from the DNA. The sample table shows around 200,000 clones, and 83% are seen once. Jointly, the top ten make up 2.5% to 3% of the sample.

The V and J genes are TRBV9 and TRBJ2-5, with TRBD2 tentatively as D gene (6 bases match). This receptor was obtained from a woman between 35 and 50 years old with active or convalescent COVID-19. Sequencing input: peripheral blood. The base sequence is TGTGCCAGCAGTGCGCTAGGAGGGGCTAGCGAAGAGACCCAGTACTTC. This codes for CASSALGGASEETQYF.